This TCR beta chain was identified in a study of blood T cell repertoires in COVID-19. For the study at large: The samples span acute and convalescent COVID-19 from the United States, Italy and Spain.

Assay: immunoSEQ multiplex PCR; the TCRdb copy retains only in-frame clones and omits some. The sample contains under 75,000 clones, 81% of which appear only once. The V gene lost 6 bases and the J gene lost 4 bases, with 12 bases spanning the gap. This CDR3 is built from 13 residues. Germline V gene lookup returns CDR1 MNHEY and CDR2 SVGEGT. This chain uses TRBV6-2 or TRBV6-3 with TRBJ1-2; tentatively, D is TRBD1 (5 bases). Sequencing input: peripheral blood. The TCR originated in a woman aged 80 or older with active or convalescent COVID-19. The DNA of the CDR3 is TGTGCCAGCAGCCCCAGGGAGGCCTATGGCTACACCTTC. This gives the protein CASSPREAYGYTF.